The next 12 T cell receptor beta chains were all read from a single sample in a study of T cells after yellow fever vaccination. From the 5' RACE reads, TCRdb called clonotypes with MiXCR, one entry per CDR3 protein. There are 65,000 to 90,000 distinct CDR3 sequences in the sample; almost 8% occur only once, and approximately 42% lies in the top ten. The sequenced sample was CD8+ T cells sorted from PBMCs, obtained on the day of the yellow fever booster vaccination. These receptor sequences come from a man aged 25-45 years who received the YFV17D yellow fever vaccine.

This clonotype was detected only a few times. V is TRBV10-2 and J is TRBJ2-7; possibly TRBD2 for D (5 bases). Germline CDR1 and CDR2: WSHSY and SAAADI. The CDR3 covers 14 residues. V lost 4 bases to trimming and J lost 3 bases, with 13 bases between them. The CDR3 region has the DNA TGCGCCAGCAGTGGAGGGCACGGCAACTACGAGCAGTACTTC. This translates into CASSGGHGNYEQYF.

Comment on this clonotype: At one end, the junction sequence differs from germline, possibly due to a read error. The chain recombines TRBV7-8 with TRBJ2-7; D possibly corresponds to TRBD1 (6 bases). Per germline, CDR1 SGHVS and CDR2 FQNEAQ. The CDR3 is 20 amino acids. CDR3 in DNA: TGTGCCAGCAACTTACGGACCGTTGGATGGGGGCCCCTCGGATCCTACGAGCAGTACTTC. Residues: CASNLRTVGWGPLGSYEQYF.

This clonotype was found a few times. This chain connects TRBV29-1 to TRBJ2-4, with 8 nucleotides matching TRBD2. The CDR3 spans 12 residues. Germline V gives CDR1 SQVTM, CDR2 ANQGSEA. V gave up 7 bases and J gave up 7 bases; unmatched junction bases: 6. The CDR3 loop reads CSANGGGNIQYF. The CDR3, as DNA: TGCAGCGCGAACGGGGGGGGGAACATTCAGTACTTC.

This clonotype has a count of ten or more. V usage is TRBV12-3 or TRBV12-4 and J usage is TRBJ2-4; D is undetermined. The CDR3 covers 13 residues. The V end lost 3 bases, the J end lost 1 base, and 4 bases lay between the germline ends. The DNA for the CDR3 is TGTGCCAGCAGTTTTTTGGCCAAAAACATTCAGTACTTC. Protein product: CASSFLAKNIQYF.

This clonotype counts as medium-sized. CDR3 nucleotides: TGTGCCAGCAGCGACGGACGGTTAAATGAAAAACTGTTTTTT. Its protein product is CASSDGRLNEKLFF. This chain uses TRBV7-6 with TRBJ1-4; no clear D. Germline CDR1 SGHVS, CDR2 FNYEAQ. Trimming took off 5 bases at V and 5 bases at J, with 12 bases between the two ends. The CDR3 runs 14 residues.

Remarks on this clonotype: The junction shows a germline mismatch at one end, possibly a read error. V usage is TRBV28 and J usage is TRBJ2-5, with D hard to call. The germline V gene has CDR1 MDHEN and CDR2 SYDVKM. The CDR3 extends over 14 amino acids. The CDR3 nucleotides read TGTGACAGCAGAAGCCCGACCCTCCAAGAGACCCAGTACTTC. It is translated as CDSRSPTLQETQYF.

Relative to its sample, this clonotype is large. The chain employs TRBV29-1 and TRBJ2-1, with D maybe TRBD2 (6 bases). Per germline, CDR1 SQVTM and CDR2 ANQGSEA. V dropped 6 bases and J dropped 1 base, with 19 bases sitting between them. The CDR3 has 16 residues. The CDR3 spells CSVMEGRPPSYNEQFF. In DNA, the CDR3 is TGCAGCGTGATGGAGGGTAGGCCCCCTTCCTACAATGAGCAGTTCTTC.

There are a few counts of this clonotype. The J gene is TRBJ1-2, the V gene TRBV12-3 or TRBV12-4; D unresolved. Trimming removed 5 bases at V and 6 bases at J, with 13 bases between. This CDR3 region has 13 residues. In nucleotides, the CDR3 is TGTGCCAGCAGTCCGGGGTTGATGGATGGCTACACCTTC. It is translated as CASSPGLMDGYTF.

This clonotype was observed a handful of times. This chain joins TRBV7-9 and TRBJ2-3, with 8 bases matching TRBD1. V lost 5 bases to trimming and J lost 5 bases; unmatched junction nucleotides: 12. The CDR3 extends over 16 amino acids. CDR1 is SEHNR, CDR2 FQNEAQ, per germline (reference sequence). CDR3 sequence reads: CASSKPGGQGGDTQYF. Here the CDR3 DNA reads TGTGCCAGCAGCAAACCCGGTGGACAGGGAGGAGATACGCAGTATTTT.

The table lists this clonotype with a few counts. The J gene is TRBJ2-6, the V gene TRBV6-5; 11 nucleotides agree with TRBD2. The V segment lost 9 bases and the J segment 4 bases; nucleotides outside the gene matches: 5. CDR1 is MNHEY and CDR2 is SVGAGI in the germline V gene. The CDR3 length is 15 residues. The CDR3 loop reads CASLAGGSGANVLTF. Here the CDR3 DNA reads TGTGCCAGTCTAGCGGGAGGCTCCGGGGCCAACGTCCTGACTTTC.

This clonotype was counted ten times or more. CDR3 residues: CASSPGQGAQGELFF. The CDR3, as DNA: TGTGCCAGCAGCCCGGGACAGGGGGCGCAGGGGGAGCTGTTTTTT. This chain links TRBV7-9 with TRBJ2-2; 12 nucleotides line up with TRBD1. The CDR3 is 15 residues long. The V segment lost 5 bases and the J segment 8 bases; nucleotides outside the gene matches: 6. Germline CDR1 and CDR2: SEHNR and FQNEAQ (reference sequence). Variable domain in full (rest from reference TRBV7-9 and TRBJ2-2): DTGVSQNPRHKITKRGQNVTFRCDPISEHNRLYWYRQTLGQGPEFLTYFQNEAQLEKSRLLSDRFSAERPKGSFSTLEIQRTEQGDSAMYLCASSPGQGAQGELFFGEGSRLTVL.

This clonotype was seen a few times. The chain uses TRBV20-1 and TRBJ1-1; D uncertain. V shed 6 bases and J shed 2 bases, with 10 bases lying between them. The length of the CDR3 is 12 residues. Germline assignment: CDR1 DFQATT and CDR2 SNEGSKA (reference sequence). CDR3 amino acids: CSAWTGNTEAFF. The CDR3 nucleotides are TGCAGTGCGTGGACGGGAAACACTGAAGCTTTCTTT.